These 7 T cell receptor beta chains were all obtained from the same sample, sequenced in a study of Graves' ophthalmopathy and Graves' hyperthyroidism. Amplified material comprised TCR beta CDR3 regions derived from RNA transcripts. Investigators did first-round RT-PCR with HTBI primers, then second-round multiplex PCR. TCRdb ran MiXCR on the multiplex PCR reads and lists one entry per CDR3 protein. The sample records 40,000 or so distinct CDR3 sequences, approximately 52% being singletons. Material: peripheral blood. The receptors originated from an adult man with Graves' ophthalmopathy.

The CDR3 region is CATRGGRVVCTEAFF. The CDR3 DNA is TGTGCCACCCGCGGGGGCAGGGTTGTCTGTACTGAAGCTTTCTTT. The chain links TRBV6-6 to TRBJ1-1; D may be TRBD1 (6 bases). The CDR3 has 15 residues. The germline CDR1 and CDR2 sequences are MNHNY and SVGAGI (reference sequence). V was clipped by 10 bases and J by 5 bases, with 23 bases between them.

Ten or more counts support this clonotype. The genes are TRBV3-1 and TRBJ2-5; no clear D gene. This CDR3 is built from 13 residues. CDR1 LGHDT and CDR2 YNNKEL come from the germline V gene (reference sequence). V lost 1 base and J lost 1, with 4 bases in between. Written as DNA, the CDR3 is TGTGCCAGCAGCCAAGGCGCCCAAGAGACCCAGTACTTC. This gives the protein CASSQGAQETQYF.

This clonotype has at least ten counts. This rearrangement joins TRBV13 to TRBJ2-3; D uncertain. Germline assignment: CDR1 PRHDT and CDR2 FYEKMQ (reference sequence). The CDR3 spans 14 residues. Trimming shortened V by 3 bases and J by 6 bases, and 13 bases separated the two germline ends. The CDR3 DNA reads TGTGCCAGCAGCTTGAAGGCATCTGGGGATACGCAGTATTTT. Translating gives CASSLKASGDTQYF.

This CDR3 is CSVEGREEQITDTQYF. The DNA for the CDR3 is TGCAGCGTTGAAGGCCGCGAGGAGCAGATCACAGATACGCAGTATTTT. V usage is TRBV29-1 and J usage is TRBJ2-3; D is unclear. Trimming left V 1 base short and J 2 bases short, with 16 bases between. Germline CDR1 is SQVTM and CDR2 is ANQGSEA. The CDR3 runs 16 residues.

Note on this clonotype: The junction and the germline gene differ at one end; a read error may be behind it. This rearrangement joins TRBV9 to TRBJ2-3; no clear D. Germline V CDR1 and CDR2: SGDLS, YYNGEE. There are 12 residues in the CDR3. The CDR3 here is CASNVGTDTQYF. DNA for the CDR3: TGTGCCAGCAACGTAGGGACAGATACGCAGTATTTT.

A note on this clonotype: The final CDR3 position lacks the conserved phenylalanine or tryptophan, pointing to a likely read error. No DNA is shown, since the ends of the CDR3 on it are uncertain; the CDR3 is the one TCRdb lists. The J gene is TRBJ2-5, the V gene TRBV29-1; TRBD2 is taken as the D call from the table, unchecked against the DNA. Germline V gene sequence: CDR1 SQVTM, CDR2 ANQGSEA. The CDR3 has 14 amino acids, counting both end residues. CDR3: CSVRGLGGQETPYL.

For this clonotype: An end of the junction differs from the germline gene, which may be a read error. The chain carries TRBV7-2 and TRBJ1-3; D unclear. CDR3 length equals 16 residues. CDR1 is SGHTA and CDR2 is FQGNSA in the germline V gene. The DNA for the CDR3 is TGTGCCAGCAGCTTAGTATCCGCGAGCCCTGGAGACACCATATATTTT. Its protein product is CASSLVSASPGDTIYF.